This T cell receptor beta chain was found in a study of blood T cell repertoires in COVID-19 (dated by TCRdb to the early 2020s). General notes on the study: Collaborator samples came from the United States, Italy and Spain and covered acute and convalescent phases of COVID-19. The prospective study material was composed of cDNA or gDNA derived from T cells, B-cell-depleted T cells, or PBMCs. The dataset comprised deeply sampled blood TCRbeta repertoires from subjects exposed to, actively infected with, or recovered from COVID-19. A freely available public database, intended as a resource for researchers studying the immune response to SARS-CoV-2, is where the repertoires were released. Samples were obtained from the ongoing ImmuneRACE study (first 160 participants) and from 1,254 subjects provided by 6 global collaborators. The sample metadata nearly always contained a de-identified subject ID, COVID-19 status, age in years and sex. Where available, HLA class I and class II types were taken from metadata supplied by the sample provider and were not determined by assay-based typing. What the research found in general, with its limitations: Clinical and demographic metadata were provided uncurated, with the amount varying by source and participant.

Its CDR3 holds 15 amino acids, cysteine through phenylalanine. The entry retains the CDR3 DNA only, 45 bases that are in frame from base 1. V is trimmed back by 4 bases and J by 4 bases, and the junction contains 3 bases that no gene match accounts for. For CDR1 and CDR2, the germline V gene (reference sequence) lists LGHDT and YNNKEL. The collaborating institutions used their own protocols to collect whole blood in K2EDTA tubes. For TCRbeta analysis, collaborators shipped samples as frozen whole blood, isolated PBMCs, or DNA extracted from either of those sample types. As for this clone: Its recognized antigen is unknown. Base qualities are not recorded, but no much larger clone differs from it by a single base.

TCRbeta CDR3 regions were amplified from genomic DNA by means of the immunoSEQ Assay, a bias-controlled multiplex PCR. On the authors' methods: The number of nucleated cells in each sample was estimated by amplification of reference gene primers within the assay. To quantify the absolute abundance of each unique TCRbeta CDR3 rearrangement, sequence reads were collapsed and filtered. Productive Simpson clonality was computed per sample as the square root of Simpson's diversity index over productive rearrangements. Entries here come from immuneACCESS through TCRdb and include only in-frame sequences with V and J called. Some clones fail to appear in such tables; in the studies checked, an unresolved V gene covers under half of the shortfall, and the cause of the remainder is unknown. The DNA gave D and trimming, while V, J and clone size come from that table. Recorded for this sample are some 58,000 clones; around 86% of them occurred a single time. The top ten hold about 8.3% of the sample.

The sequence links TRBV3-1 (or the pseudogene TRBV3-2) to TRBJ2-2; TRBD1 agrees with 10 junctional bases. The sequenced sample consisted of peripheral blood. The TCR was taken from a man in his fifties or sixties with active COVID-19. The DNA reads as follows: TGTGCCAGCAGCCGGACAGGGGGAGGCACCGGGGAGCTGTTTTTT. This is translated as CASSRTGGGTGELFF.